This T cell receptor beta chain emerged from a study of T-cell memory formation after mild COVID-19. Regarding the study as a whole: Day 15 to 85 contracting clones showed balanced CD4/CD8; day 15 to 37 expanders favored CD4+.

CDR1 is SGHRS, CDR2 YFSETQ, per germline. V lost 7 bases and J lost 3, with 17 bases in between. This CDR3 has 15 residues. TCRdb used MiXCR to reprocess the 5' RACE reads, holding one entry per CDR3 protein. The sample has about 290,000 distinct CDR3 sequences, roughly 15% seen once. About this clonotype: What it binds is not known.

The clonotype comes from a man aged 18-30 years who had mild COVID-19 (a few samples of this study predate the infection). Cell type and time point are not known. The J gene is TRBJ1-5, the V gene TRBV5-1; no firm D call. The source material was PBMCs or a T cell subset sorted from them (not recorded which). The chain's CDR3 is CASSPEGSPNQPQHF. CDR3 nucleotides: TGCGCCAGCTCCCCCGAGGGCAGTCCCAATCAGCCCCAGCATTTT.